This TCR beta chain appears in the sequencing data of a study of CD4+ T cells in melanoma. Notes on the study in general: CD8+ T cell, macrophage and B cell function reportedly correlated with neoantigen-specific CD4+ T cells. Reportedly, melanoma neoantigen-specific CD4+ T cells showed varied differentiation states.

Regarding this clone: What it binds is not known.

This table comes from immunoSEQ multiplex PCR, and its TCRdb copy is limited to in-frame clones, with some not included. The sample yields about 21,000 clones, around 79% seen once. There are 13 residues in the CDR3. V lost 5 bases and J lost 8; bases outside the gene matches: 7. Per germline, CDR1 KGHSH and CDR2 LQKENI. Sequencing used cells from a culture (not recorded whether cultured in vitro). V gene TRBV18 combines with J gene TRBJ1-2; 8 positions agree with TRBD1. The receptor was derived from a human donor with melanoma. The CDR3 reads CASSSGQGGGYTF. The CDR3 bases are TGTGCCAGCTCATCAGGACAGGGAGGAGGCTACACCTTC.